This entry lists 24 T cell receptor beta chains sequenced from one sample in a study of CD8 T cells in Susac syndrome. Random hexamers served to reverse transcribe roughly 0.5 to 1 ug RNA. TCRdb re-called the immunoSEQ multiplex PCR reads through MiXCR, storing one row per CDR3 protein. Here the sample spans 110,000 or so distinct CDR3 sequences, less than 95% being singletons. What was sequenced was CD4+ T cells from PBMCs. The source is a human donor in good health.

The chain employs TRBV11-1 and TRBJ1-5; D might be TRBD1 (6 bases). The CDR3 length is 14 residues. Looked up from germline, CDR1 is SGHAT and CDR2 is FQDESV (reference sequence). With 5 bases removed from V and 3 bases from J, the gap between germline ends came to 11 bases. The CDR3 reads CASSPDSSNQPQHF. The CDR3 DNA sequence: TGTGCCAGCAGCCCGGACAGTTCCAATCAGCCCCAGCATTTT.

The V gene is TRBV29-1, the J gene TRBJ2-7; D gene uncertain. CDR3 length: 12 residues. The V end lost 4 bases, the J end lost 6 bases, and 13 bases lay between the germline ends. Germline lookup yields CDR1 SQVTM and CDR2 ANQGSEA. The CDR3 is CSVVVTGGEQYF. Written as DNA, the CDR3 is TGCAGCGTTGTCGTGACTGGTGGCGAGCAGTACTTC.

This clonotype occurred a few times. This chain connects TRBV4-2 to TRBJ1-5, with 9 positions matching TRBD1. From germline, CDR1 is LGHNA and CDR2 YNFKEQ. Trimming cost V 4 bases and J 1 base; bases outside gene matches: 2. The CDR3 totals 15 residues. The chain's CDR3 is CASSPTGGSNQPQHF. CDR3 DNA: TGTGCCAGCAGCCCCACAGGGGGCAGCAATCAGCCCCAGCATTTT.

J is TRBJ2-4 and V is TRBV29-1, with D maybe TRBD1 (5 bases). Germline assignment: CDR1 SQVTM and CDR2 ANQGSEA. V lost 1 base to trimming and J lost 8 bases, with 15 bases between them. CDR3 size: 14 residues. This chain's CDR3 is CSVEGDSAQDIQYF. In DNA form, the CDR3 reads TGCAGCGTTGAAGGTGACAGTGCCCAAGACATTCAGTACTTC.

V gene TRBV20-1 combines with J gene TRBJ2-7, with D perhaps matching TRBD1 or TRBD2 (5 bases each). The germline V gene has CDR1 DFQATT and CDR2 SNEGSKA (reference sequence). V lost 5 bases and J lost 5, with 10 bases in between. This CDR3 is 11 amino acids long. CDR3 sequence reads: CSAGGSDEQYF. In DNA form, the CDR3 reads TGCAGTGCTGGGGGTAGCGACGAGCAGTACTTC.

This chain uses TRBV5-1 with TRBJ2-6; D perhaps matches TRBD1 (6 bases). In germline, CDR1 is SGHRS, CDR2 YFSETQ. The V end lost 1 base, the J end lost 0 bases, and 8 bases lay between the germline ends. CDR3 length: 16 amino acids. The CDR3 sequence: CASSLTGNSGANVLTF. DNA of the CDR3: TGCGCCAGCAGCTTGACAGGGAACTCTGGGGCCAACGTCCTGACTTTC. Full variable domain (remainder filled in from reference TRBV5-1 and TRBJ2-6): KAGVTQTPRYLIKTRGQQVTLSCSPISGHRSVSWYQQTPGQGLQFLFEYFSETQRNKGNFPGRFSGRQFSNSRSEMNVSTLELGDSALYLCASSLTGNSGANVLTFGAGSRLTVL.

This CDR3 reads CASSGQGARGYTF. The CDR3 nucleotides read TGTGCCAGCAGCGGTCAGGGGGCTCGTGGCTACACCTTC. J is TRBJ1-2 and V is TRBV12-3 or TRBV12-4, with TRBD1 matching over 8 bases. V was clipped by 6 bases and J by 7 bases; unmatched bases: 7. This CDR3 is 13 amino acids long.

This chain links TRBV6-5 with TRBJ1-1, with D perhaps matching TRBD1 (5 bases). V was pared by 1 base and J by 4 bases, with 13 bases between. This CDR3 is 15 amino acids long. Germline CDR1 reads MNHEY; CDR2 reads SVGAGI. The CDR3 sequence: CASSYYGQGPTEAFF. The CDR3 DNA reads TGTGCCAGCAGTTACTACGGGCAGGGCCCCACTGAAGCTTTCTTT.

The rearrangement links TRBV7-2 to TRBJ2-5; D gene unclear. V lost 1 base, J lost 4 bases, and 10 bases lay in between. CDR1 and CDR2 (germline): SGHTA, FQGNSA. There are 14 residues in the CDR3. The CDR3 sequence: CASSLVVFRETQYF. The CDR3 DNA reads TGTGCCAGCAGCTTAGTTGTGTTCAGAGAGACCCAGTACTTC.

This clonotype has just one count. The chain recombines TRBV28 with TRBJ1-1; no definite D call. CDR3 length: 14 residues. Germline CDR1 is MDHEN and CDR2 is SYDVKM. V lost 3 bases to trimming and J lost 5 bases, with 13 bases between them. CDR3: CASSFSLQRTEAFF. The CDR3 nucleotides are TGTGCCAGCAGTTTCTCACTCCAACGAACTGAAGCTTTCTTT.

The chain recombines TRBV3-1 with TRBJ1-4, with D uncertain. Looked up from germline, CDR1 is LGHDT and CDR2 is YNNKEL (reference sequence). With 0 bases removed from V and 7 bases from J, the gap between germline ends came to 12 bases. The CDR3 length is 15 residues. This chain's CDR3 is CASSQERLRREKLFF. As DNA, the CDR3 is TGTGCCAGCAGCCAAGAACGGTTGCGGCGTGAAAAACTGTTTTTT.

A few counts support this clonotype. The chain is built from TRBV7-2 and TRBJ2-7; 10 bases are shared with TRBD1. Germline V gene lookup returns CDR1 SGHTA and CDR2 FQGNSA. CDR3 size: 13 residues. The J segment lost 4 bases and the V segment lost 4 bases, leaving 1 base of the junction unmatched. This CDR3 is CASSSDRGYEQYF. The DNA for the CDR3 is TGTGCCAGCAGCTCGGACAGGGGGTACGAGCAGTACTTC.

The CDR3 here is CASSKRYYNEQFF. CDR3 DNA sequence: TGTGCCAGTAGTAAGCGGTACTACAATGAGCAGTTCTTC. The genes are TRBV19 and TRBJ2-1; D perhaps matches TRBD2 (5 bases). The V end was cut by 4 bases, the J end by 3 bases, with 7 bases between. The CDR3 consists of 13 residues. The germline V gene encodes CDR1 LNHDA and CDR2 SQIVND (reference sequence). Full variable domain (remainder filled in from reference TRBV19 and TRBJ2-1): DGGITQSPKYLFRKEGQNVTLSCEQNLNHDAMYWYRQDPGQGLRLIYYSQIVNDFQKGDIAEGYSVSREKKESFPLTVTSAQKNPTAFYLCASSKRYYNEQFFGPGTRLTVL.

V usage is TRBV29-1 and J usage is TRBJ2-5; D perhaps matches TRBD2 (5 bases). CDR1 and CDR2 from the germline V gene are SQVTM and ANQGSEA. V was trimmed by 4 bases and J by 5 bases, leaving 20 bases between them. There are 15 residues in the CDR3. CDR3 bases: TGCAGCGTTGTCCCAGCGGTTCCCCTGCGGGAGACCCAGTACTTC. The encoded protein is CSVVPAVPLRETQYF.

V usage is TRBV5-1 and J usage is TRBJ2-3; D tentatively reads TRBD1 or TRBD2 (5 bases each). Trimming cost V 0 bases and J 1 base, with 12 bases left between them. The germline gives CDR1 SGHRS, CDR2 YFSETQ. The CDR3 is 16 residues long. The CDR3, as DNA: TGCGCCAGCAGCTTGGGCCAGGGACCCCGCACAGATACGCAGTATTTT. The encoded protein is CASSLGQGPRTDTQYF.

The chain employs TRBV6-1 and TRBJ1-2, with TRBD1 identical over 11 bases. V lost 1 base to trimming and J lost 10 bases; unmatched junction nucleotides: 8. This CDR3 has 15 residues. CDR1 and CDR2 from the germline V gene are MNHNS and SASEGT. CDR3 coding DNA: TGTGCCAGCAGTGAAGGAGGGGGGGACAGGGGGTTCTACACCTTC. Amino acid sequence: CASSEGGGDRGFYTF.

This clonotype was seen once. The chain combines TRBV7-6 with TRBJ1-5; D gene uncertain. Germline-derived CDR1 and CDR2 are SGHVS and FNYEAQ. The CDR3 consists of 13 residues. V lost 2 bases and J lost 7, with 9 bases in between. CDR3 amino acids: CASSLSYGQPQHF. CDR3 sequence (DNA): TGTGCCAGCAGCTTATCTTATGGCCAGCCCCAGCATTTT.

The chain employs TRBV7-2 and TRBJ2-5, with D possibly TRBD2 on 6 matching bases. Germline V gives CDR1 SGHTA, CDR2 FQGNSA. The length of the CDR3 is 14 residues. With 1 base removed from V and 5 bases from J, the gap between germline ends came to 11 bases. The CDR3 loop is CASSLEAGRETQYF. DNA of the CDR3: TGTGCCAGCAGCTTAGAGGCGGGGAGGGAGACCCAGTACTTC. Looking up the rest from reference TRBV7-2 and TRBJ2-5 gives the full variable domain: GAGVSQSPSNKVTEKGKDVELRCDPISGHTALYWYRQSLGQGLEFLIYFQGNSAPDKSGLPSDRFSAERTGGSVSTLTIQRTQQEDSAVYLCASSLEAGRETQYFGPGTRLLVL.

The genes are TRBV7-2 and TRBJ2-3, with D perhaps being TRBD1 or TRBD2 (5 bases each). V was shortened by 1 base and J by 12 bases, with 14 bases between the two germline ends. The CDR3 sequence is 13 residues long. CDR1 and CDR2 (germline): SGHTA, FQGNSA. CDR3 amino acids: CASSLGWGMVQYF. The DNA for the CDR3 is TGTGCCAGCAGCTTAGGGTGGGGGATGGTACAGTATTTT.

The J gene is TRBJ2-5, the V gene TRBV5-1; D is uncertain. The germline CDR1 and CDR2 sequences are SGHRS and YFSETQ. This CDR3 has 14 residues. V shed 0 bases and J shed 5 bases, with 11 bases lying between them. CDR3 amino acids: CASSLDVARETQYF. The CDR3, as DNA: TGCGCCAGCAGCTTGGACGTTGCTAGGGAGACCCAGTACTTC. Filled out from reference TRBV5-1 and TRBJ2-5, the complete variable domain reads KAGVTQTPRYLIKTRGQQVTLSCSPISGHRSVSWYQQTPGQGLQFLFEYFSETQRNKGNFPGRFSGRQFSNSRSEMNVSTLELGDSALYLCASSLDVARETQYFGPGTRLLVL.

The V call is TRBV6-5, the J call TRBJ2-3; D remains ambiguous. Germline assignment: CDR1 MNHEY and CDR2 SVGAGI. V shed 0 bases and J shed 2 bases, with 12 bases lying between them. The CDR3 totals 16 residues. For the CDR3, the DNA is TGTGCCAGCAGTTACTCGATGTCACAGTACACAGATACGCAGTATTTT. It codes for CASSYSMSQYTDTQYF.

V is TRBV13 and J is TRBJ1-1; possibly TRBD1 for D (5 bases). This CDR3 region has 14 residues. Between the trimmed V and J ends, which lost 2 bases and 1 base, there was a span of 8 bases. Germline CDR1 is PRHDT and CDR2 is FYEKMQ (reference sequence). The CDR3 sequence: CASSLRQKNTEAFF. The CDR3 nucleotides are TGTGCCAGCAGCTTACGACAGAAGAACACTGAAGCTTTCTTT.

This chain uses TRBV12-3 or TRBV12-4 with TRBJ1-1, with D perhaps TRBD1 (6 bases). This CDR3 has 15 amino acids. Trimming pared 3 bases from V and 1 base from J, leaving 12 bases between. DNA for the CDR3: TGTGCCAGCAGTTTGGGGGGGCACAGGAACACTGAAGCTTTCTTT. Protein: CASSLGGHRNTEAFF.

The chain employs TRBV15 and TRBJ2-3, with TRBD2 matching 11 bases. V lost 8 bases and J lost 5; bases outside the gene matches: 12. Germline V lookup: CDR1 LNHNV, CDR2 YYDKDF (reference sequence). The CDR3 spans 16 residues. The CDR3 loop reads CATAQIAGGRGDTQYF. The CDR3 nucleotides read TGTGCCACCGCGCAGATAGCGGGAGGGCGGGGAGATACGCAGTATTTT.